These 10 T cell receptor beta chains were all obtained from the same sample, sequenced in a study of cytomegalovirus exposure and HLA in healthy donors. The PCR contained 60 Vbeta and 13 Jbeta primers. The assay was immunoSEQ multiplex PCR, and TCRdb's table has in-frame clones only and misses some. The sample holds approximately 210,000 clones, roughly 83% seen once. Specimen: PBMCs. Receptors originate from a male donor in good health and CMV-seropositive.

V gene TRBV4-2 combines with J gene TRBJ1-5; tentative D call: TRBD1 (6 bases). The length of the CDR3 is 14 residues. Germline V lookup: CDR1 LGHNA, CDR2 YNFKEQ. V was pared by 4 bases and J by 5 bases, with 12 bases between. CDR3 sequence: CASSPEDSDQPQHF. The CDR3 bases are TGTGCCAGCAGCCCGGAGGACAGTGATCAGCCCCAGCATTTT.

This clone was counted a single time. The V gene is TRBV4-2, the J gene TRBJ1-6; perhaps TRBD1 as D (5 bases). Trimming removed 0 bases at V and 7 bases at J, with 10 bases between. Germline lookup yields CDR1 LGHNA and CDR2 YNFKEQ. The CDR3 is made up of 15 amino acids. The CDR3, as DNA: TGTGCCAGCAGCCAAGATCTAGACAGAAATTCACCCCTCCACTTT. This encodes CASSQDLDRNSPLHF.

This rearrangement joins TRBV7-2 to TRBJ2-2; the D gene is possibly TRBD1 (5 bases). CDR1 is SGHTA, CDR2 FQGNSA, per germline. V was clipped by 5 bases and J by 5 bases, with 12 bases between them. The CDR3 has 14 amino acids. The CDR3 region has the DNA TGTGCCAGCAGCCCCCAGGGCAAGACCGGGGAGCTGTTTTTT. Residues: CASSPQGKTGELFF.

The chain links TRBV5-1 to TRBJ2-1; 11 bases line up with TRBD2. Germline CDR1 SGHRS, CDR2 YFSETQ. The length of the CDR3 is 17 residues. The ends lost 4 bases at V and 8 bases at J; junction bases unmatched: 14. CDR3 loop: CASSTGLAGSIGYEQFF. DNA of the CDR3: TGCGCCAGCAGCACCGGACTAGCGGGCTCCATAGGCTATGAGCAGTTCTTC.

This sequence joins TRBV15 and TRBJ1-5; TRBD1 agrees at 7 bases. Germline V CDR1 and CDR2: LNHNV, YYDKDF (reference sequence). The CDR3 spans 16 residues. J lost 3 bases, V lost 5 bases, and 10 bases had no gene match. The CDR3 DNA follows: TGTGCCACCAGCCGAATGGGAACAGGGGCCAATCAGCCCCAGCATTTT. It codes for CATSRMGTGANQPQHF. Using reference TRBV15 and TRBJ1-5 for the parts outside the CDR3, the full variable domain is DAMVIQNPRYQVTQFGKPVTLSCSQTLNHNVMYWYQQKSSQAPKLLFHYYDKDFNNEADTPDNFQSRRPNTSFCFLDIRSPGLGDTAMYLCATSRMGTGANQPQHFGDGTRLSIL.

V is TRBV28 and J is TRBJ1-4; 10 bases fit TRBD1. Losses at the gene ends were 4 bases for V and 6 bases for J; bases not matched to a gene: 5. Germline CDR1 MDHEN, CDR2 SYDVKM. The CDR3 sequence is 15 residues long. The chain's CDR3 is CASSSPGTGDEKLFF. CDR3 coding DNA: TGTGCCAGCAGTTCCCCCGGGACAGGGGATGAAAAACTGTTTTTT.

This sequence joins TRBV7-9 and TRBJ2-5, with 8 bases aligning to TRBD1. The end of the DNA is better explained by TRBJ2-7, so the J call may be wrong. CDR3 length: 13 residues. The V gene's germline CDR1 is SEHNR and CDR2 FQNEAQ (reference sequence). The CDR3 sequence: CASSFWTGNEQYF. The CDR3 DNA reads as TGTGCCAGCAGCTTCTGGACAGGGAACGAGCAGTACTTC.

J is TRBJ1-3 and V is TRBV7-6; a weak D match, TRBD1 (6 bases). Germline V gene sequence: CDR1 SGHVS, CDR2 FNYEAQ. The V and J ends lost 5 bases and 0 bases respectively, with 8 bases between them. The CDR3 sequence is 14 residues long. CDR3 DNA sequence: TGTGCCAGCAGCCAACAGGGCTCTGGAAACACCATATATTTT. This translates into CASSQQGSGNTIYF. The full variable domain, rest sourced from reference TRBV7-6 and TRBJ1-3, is GAGVSQSPRYKVTKRGQDVALRCDPISGHVSLYWYRQALGQGPEFLTYFNYEAQQDKSGLPNDRFSAERPEGSISTLTIQRTEQRDSAMYRCASSQQGSGNTIYFGEGSWLTVV.

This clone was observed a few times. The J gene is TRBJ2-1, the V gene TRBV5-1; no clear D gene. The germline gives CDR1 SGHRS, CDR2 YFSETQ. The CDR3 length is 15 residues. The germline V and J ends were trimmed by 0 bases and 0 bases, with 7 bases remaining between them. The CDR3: CASSLVESSYNEQFF. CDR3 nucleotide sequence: TGCGCCAGCAGCTTGGTGGAGAGCTCCTACAATGAGCAGTTCTTC.

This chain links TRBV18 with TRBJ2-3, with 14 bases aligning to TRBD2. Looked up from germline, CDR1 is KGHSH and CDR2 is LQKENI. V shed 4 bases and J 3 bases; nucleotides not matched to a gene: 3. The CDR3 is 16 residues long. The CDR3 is CASSRTSGGPTDTQYF. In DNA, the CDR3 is TGTGCCAGCTCACGGACTAGCGGGGGGCCTACAGATACGCAGTATTTT.